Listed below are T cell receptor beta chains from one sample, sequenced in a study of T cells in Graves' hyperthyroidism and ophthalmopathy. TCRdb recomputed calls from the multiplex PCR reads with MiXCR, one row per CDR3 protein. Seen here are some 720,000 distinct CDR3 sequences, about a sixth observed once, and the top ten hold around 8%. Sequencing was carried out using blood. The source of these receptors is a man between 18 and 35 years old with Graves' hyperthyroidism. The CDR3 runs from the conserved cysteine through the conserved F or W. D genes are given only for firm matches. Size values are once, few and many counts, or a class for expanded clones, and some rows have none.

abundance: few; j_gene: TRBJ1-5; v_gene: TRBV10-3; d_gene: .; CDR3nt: TGTGCCATCTCTGGAGGGGGGGACCAGCCCCAGCATTTT; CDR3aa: CAISGGGDQPQHF
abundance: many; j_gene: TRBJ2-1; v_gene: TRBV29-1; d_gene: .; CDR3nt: TGCAGCGTTGGCCGGCGGCGCCTTCAGTTCTTC; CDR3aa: CSVGRRRLQFF
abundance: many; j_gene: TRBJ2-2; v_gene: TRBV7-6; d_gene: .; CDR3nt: TGTGCCAGCAGCTTAGGGGTCTCTCCCACCCTCTGGAGGGAGCTGTTTTTT; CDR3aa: CASSLGVSPTLWRELFF
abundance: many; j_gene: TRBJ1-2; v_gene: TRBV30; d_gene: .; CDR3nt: TGTGCCTGGAGGCCACTGGGGAGGGCACATTATGGCTACACCTTC; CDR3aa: CAWRPLGRAHYGYTF
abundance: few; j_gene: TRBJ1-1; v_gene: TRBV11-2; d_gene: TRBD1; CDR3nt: TGTGCCAGCAGCTTTGCCGGGACAGGGGCCCCTGAAGCTTTCTTT; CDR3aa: CASSFAGTGAPEAFF
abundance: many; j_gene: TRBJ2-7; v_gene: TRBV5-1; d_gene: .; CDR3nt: TGCGCCAGCAGCTTGGGGGACGGGCCCTACGAGCAGTACTTC; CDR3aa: CASSLGDGPYEQYF
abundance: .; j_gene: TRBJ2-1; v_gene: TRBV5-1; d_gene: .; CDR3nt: TGCGCCAGCAGCGGAGGGGGGGAGGGGAACAATGAGCAGTTCTTC; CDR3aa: CASSGGGEGNNEQFF
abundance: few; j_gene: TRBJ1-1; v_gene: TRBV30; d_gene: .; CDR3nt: TGTGCCTGGAGGTTAGGGCGAACTGAAGCTTTCTTT; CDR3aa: CAWRLGRTEAFF
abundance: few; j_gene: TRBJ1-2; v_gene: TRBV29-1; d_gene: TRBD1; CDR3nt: TGCAGCGTTAAACGGCAGGGGGTCGGGTATGGCTACACCTTC; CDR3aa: CSVKRQGVGYGYTF
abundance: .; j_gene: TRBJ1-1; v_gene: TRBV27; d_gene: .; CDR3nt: TGTGCCAGCAGTAGTTGGACGGATCTCACTGAAGCTTTCTTT; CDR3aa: CASSSWTDLTEAFF
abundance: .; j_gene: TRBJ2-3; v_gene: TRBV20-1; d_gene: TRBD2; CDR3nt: TGCAGTGCTAGTGGGACTAGCGGGAGGGTCGCAGATACGCAGTATTTT; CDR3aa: CSASGTSGRVADTQYF
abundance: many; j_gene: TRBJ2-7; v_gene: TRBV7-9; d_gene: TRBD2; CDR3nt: TGTGCCAGCAGCCTAGCGGGCCAGGGACGTACCTACGAGCAGTACTTC; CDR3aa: CASSLAGQGRTYEQYF
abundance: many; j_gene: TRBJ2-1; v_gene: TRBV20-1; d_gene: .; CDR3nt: TGCAGTGCGGAAAGACACCTCCGATCCTACAATGAGCAGTTCTTC; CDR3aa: CSAERHLRSYNEQFF
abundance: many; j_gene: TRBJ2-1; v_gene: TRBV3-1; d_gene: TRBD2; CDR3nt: TGTGCCAGCAGTCAGGGACTAGCGGTAAGCTACAATGAGCAGTTCTTC; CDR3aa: CASSQGLAVSYNEQFF
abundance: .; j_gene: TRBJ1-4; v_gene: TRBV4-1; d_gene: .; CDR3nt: TGTGCCAGCAGCCAAGGAAAAGCAAGCGGGAAAAAACTGTTTTTT; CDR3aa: CASSQGKASGKKLFF
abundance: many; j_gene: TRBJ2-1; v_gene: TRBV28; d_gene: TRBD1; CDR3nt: TGTGCCAGCAGTACAGGGGGCTATGAGCAGTTCTTC; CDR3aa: CASSTGGYEQFF
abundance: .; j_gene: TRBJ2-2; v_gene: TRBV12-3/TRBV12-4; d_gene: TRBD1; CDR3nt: TGTGCCGGCAGTTTAATTTCGGGCAGGGGGAATCGAAACACCGGGGAGCTGTTTTTT; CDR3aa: CAGSLISGRGNRNTGELFF
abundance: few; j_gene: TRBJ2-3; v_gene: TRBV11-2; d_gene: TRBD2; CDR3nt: TGTGCCAGCAGATTTGGGGGGGGGGATACGCAGTATTTT; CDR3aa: CASRFGGGDTQYF
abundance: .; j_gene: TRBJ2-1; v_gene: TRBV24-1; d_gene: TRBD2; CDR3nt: TGTGCCACCAGTGAGGCGGGACTAGCGGGGAATGAGCAGTTCTTC; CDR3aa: CATSEAGLAGNEQFF
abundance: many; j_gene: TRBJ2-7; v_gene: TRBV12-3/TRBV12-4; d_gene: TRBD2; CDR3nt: TGTGCCAGCAGTTTAGGCCCCGGGACTAGCGGGAGTTACGAGCAGTACTTC; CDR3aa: CASSLGPGTSGSYEQYF
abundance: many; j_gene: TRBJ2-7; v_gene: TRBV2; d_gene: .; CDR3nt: TGTGCCAGCAGTGACCTAACCGAGCAGTACTTC; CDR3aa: CASSDLTEQYF
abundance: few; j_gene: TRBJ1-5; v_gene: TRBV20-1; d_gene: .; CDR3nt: TGCAGTGCTAGTCAAGTCCGGGGCAATCAGCCCCAGCATTTT; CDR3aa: CSASQVRGNQPQHF
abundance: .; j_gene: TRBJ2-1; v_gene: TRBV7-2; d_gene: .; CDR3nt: TGTGCCAGCAGCTTATCCCGGGGGAAAGGGGGGAATGAGCAGTTCTTC; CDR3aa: CASSLSRGKGGNEQFF
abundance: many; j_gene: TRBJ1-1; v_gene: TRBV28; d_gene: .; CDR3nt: TGTGCCAGCAGTTCACCGGGACGGTCGAACACTGAAGCTTTCTTT; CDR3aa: CASSSPGRSNTEAFF
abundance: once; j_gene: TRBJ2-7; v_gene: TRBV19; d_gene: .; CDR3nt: TGTGCCGCATCCCCCCGGGGCGGATCCTACGAGCAGTACTTC; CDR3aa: CAASPRGGSYEQYF
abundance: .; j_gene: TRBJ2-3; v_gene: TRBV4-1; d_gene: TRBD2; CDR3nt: TGCGCCAGCAGCCAAGATCACAGCGGGGCCTCCGCCCCCCATACGCAGTATTTT; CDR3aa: CASSQDHSGASAPHTQYF
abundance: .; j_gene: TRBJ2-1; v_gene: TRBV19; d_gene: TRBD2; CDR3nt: TGTGCCAGTAGTACCCGGGAGGCTAGCTATTACAATGAGCAGTTCTTC; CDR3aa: CASSTREASYYNEQFF
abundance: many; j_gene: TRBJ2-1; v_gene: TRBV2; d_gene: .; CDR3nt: TGTGCCAGCAGGGAACGGCCGTGGGCAGGGGCTGGCAATGAGCAGTTCTTC; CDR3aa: CASRERPWAGAGNEQFF